This T cell receptor (beta chain) originates from a study of PD-L1 blockade in urothelial cancer. The study, taken as a whole, reports: Below-median blood TCR clonality before treatment forecast better survival.

Profiling relied on immunoSEQ multiplex PCR, and the TCRdb table lists in-frame clones only, not all of them. The sample carries roughly 120,000 clones, around 89% recorded once. CDR3 length: 14 residues. Unmatched junction bases numbered 5, after V lost 4 bases and J lost 4 bases. Germline-derived CDR1 and CDR2 are SGHTA and FQGTGA. Regarding time point: peripheral blood 6 weeks after treatment start. This clone was seen many times. The antigen is undetermined. The chain has TRBV7-3 and TRBJ1-1, with 8 bases matching TRBD1. This receptor was identified in a man in his sixties with urothelial cancer. The source was PBMCs, collected around atezolizumab (anti-PD-L1) treatment. CDR3 in amino acids: CASSSTGDATEAFF. CDR3 sequence (DNA): TGTGCCAGCAGCTCGACAGGGGATGCCACTGAAGCTTTCTTT.